These 20 T cell receptor beta chains were sequenced from one sample in a study of cytomegalovirus exposure and HLA in healthy donors. Amplification used 60 Vbeta primers and 13 Jbeta primers. Produced via immunoSEQ multiplex PCR; TCRdb's table is partial and in-frame only. The table records hundreds of thousands of clones, around 89% of them present only once. Material for sequencing was PBMCs. These receptor sequences come from a woman under 30 in good health and CMV-seronegative.

The V call is TRBV13, the J call TRBJ2-3; 8 bases agree with TRBD2. Germline V gives CDR1 PRHDT, CDR2 FYEKMQ (reference sequence). The CDR3 totals 16 residues. The V segment lost 1 base and the J segment 4 bases; nucleotides outside the gene matches: 7. CDR3: CASSLEAGAGADTQYF. CDR3 bases: TGTGCCAGCAGCTTAGAAGCGGGGGCGGGCGCAGATACGCAGTATTTT.

This rearrangement joins TRBV15 to TRBJ2-3; D call uncertain. Deletions cut 7 bases from V and 2 bases from J, with 10 bases between. The V gene's germline CDR1 is LNHNV and CDR2 YYDKDF (reference sequence). This CDR3 contains 13 residues. This CDR3 is CATTAVPTDTQYF. Here the CDR3 DNA reads TGTGCCACCACCGCGGTACCCACAGATACGCAGTATTTT.

V gene TRBV9 combines with J gene TRBJ2-5; D gene ambiguous. This CDR3 comprises 15 residues. The germline gives CDR1 SGDLS, CDR2 YYNGEE. Deletions cut 0 bases from V and 2 bases from J, with 11 bases between. The CDR3 protein is CASSVAAGRQETQYF. Written as DNA, the CDR3 is TGTGCCAGCAGCGTAGCTGCAGGAAGGCAAGAGACCCAGTACTTC.

The chain joins TRBV11-1 to TRBJ1-1, with 8 bases lining up with TRBD1. J lost 0 bases, V lost 2 bases, and 2 bases had no gene match. From germline, CDR1 is SGHAT and CDR2 FQDESV (reference sequence). The CDR3 has 15 amino acids. CDR3 coding DNA: TGTGCCAGCAGCTTATTACAGGGGGTGAACACTGAAGCTTTCTTT. The encoded protein is CASSLLQGVNTEAFF.

The V call is TRBV7-3, the J call TRBJ2-1; TRBD1 matches at 9 bases. Per germline, CDR1 SGHTA and CDR2 FQGTGA. The CDR3 runs to 16 residues. V was pared by 4 bases and J by 6 bases, with 10 bases of the junction left unmatched. Here the CDR3 DNA reads TGTGCCAGCAGCTCAAAGACCGGGACAGGGACCAATGAGCAGTTCTTC. Its translation: CASSSKTGTGTNEQFF.

The V call is TRBV7-3, the J call TRBJ2-4; 9 bases line up with TRBD1. Germline V gene sequence: CDR1 SGHTA, CDR2 FQGTGA. Trimming took 4 bases from V and 9 from J; bases not matched to a gene: 7. The CDR3 is made up of 14 amino acids. The CDR3 here is CASSSGTGMGIQYF. DNA of the CDR3: TGTGCCAGCAGCTCCGGGACAGGGATGGGCATTCAGTACTTC.

The gene calls are TRBV7-9 and TRBJ1-2; the D is unclear. The germline V gene encodes CDR1 SEHNR and CDR2 FQNEAQ (reference sequence). The CDR3 runs to 17 residues. V lost 2 bases and J 2 bases, leaving 18 bases between the germline ends. In DNA form, the CDR3 reads TGTGCCAGCAGCTTAAGCGGGCGCAGCAGCCCAAACTATGGCTACACCTTC. This translates into CASSLSGRSSPNYGYTF.

CDR3 amino acids: CASSQDPGGSGNEQFF. DNA of the CDR3: TGTGCCAGCAGCCAAGATCCGGGCGGGAGCGGTAATGAGCAGTTCTTC. V gene TRBV4-2 combines with J gene TRBJ2-1; 7 bases are shared with TRBD2. Germline V gene data show CDR1 as LGHNA and CDR2 as YNFKEQ. V lost 0 bases, J lost 7 bases, and 9 bases stayed unmatched. The CDR3 is made up of 16 amino acids.

The chain has TRBV7-2 and TRBJ2-5, with TRBD2 matching over 16 bases. The V segment lost 2 bases and the J segment 2 bases; nucleotides outside the gene matches: 5. The CDR3 runs 18 residues. Germline V CDR1 and CDR2: SGHTA, FQGNSA. The DNA for the CDR3 is TGTGCCAGCAGCTTACCGGGACTAGCGGGGGGGCGACAAGAGACCCAGTACTTC. Translating gives CASSLPGLAGGRQETQYF. Full variable domain (missing parts from reference TRBV7-2 and TRBJ2-5): GAGVSQSPSNKVTEKGKDVELRCDPISGHTALYWYRQSLGQGLEFLIYFQGNSAPDKSGLPSDRFSAERTGGSVSTLTIQRTQQEDSAVYLCASSLPGLAGGRQETQYFGPGTRLLVL.

V usage is TRBV5-6 and J usage is TRBJ2-7; TRBD2 is a possible D gene (6 bases). CDR3 size: 16 residues. V gave up 3 bases and J gave up 0 bases, with 16 bases separating them. Per the germline V gene, CDR1 is SGHDT and CDR2 is YYEEEE. The CDR3 DNA reads as TGTGCCAGCAGCTCGGTAGTAGCGGTGGGCTCCTACGAGCAGTACTTC. Its protein is CASSSVVAVGSYEQYF.

This chain links TRBV5-1 with TRBJ2-2, with TRBD1 matching 7 bases. V trimming: 3 bases; J trimming: 0 bases; junction bases outside the gene matches: 11. Germline-derived CDR1 and CDR2 are SGHRS and YFSETQ. The CDR3 is made up of 18 amino acids. This CDR3 is CASSSETTGFPNTGELFF. The DNA for the CDR3 is TGCGCCAGCAGCTCCGAGACGACAGGGTTTCCGAACACCGGGGAGCTGTTTTTT.

The CDR3 nucleotides are TGCGCCAGCAGCCCGGGACTAGCGGGAGCAGATACGCAGTATTTT. It is translated as CASSPGLAGADTQYF. The chain combines TRBV10-2 with TRBJ2-3; TRBD2 matches 14 bases. CDR1 is WSHSY and CDR2 is SAAADI in the germline V gene. The CDR3 is made up of 15 amino acids. V was clipped by 6 bases and J by 4 bases; unmatched bases: 3.

The J gene is TRBJ2-7, the V gene TRBV13, with 11 bases lining up with TRBD1. Germline V gene lookup returns CDR1 PRHDT and CDR2 FYEKMQ (reference sequence). Trimming took 4 bases from V and 4 from J; bases not matched to a gene: 9. This CDR3 contains 16 residues. CDR3 residues: CASSSRGTGGLYEQYF. The CDR3 DNA reads as TGTGCCAGCAGCTCGCGTGGGACAGGGGGGCTGTACGAGCAGTACTTC.

This clone occurred once. The gene calls are TRBV5-6 and TRBJ2-3, with D tentatively TRBD1 (6 bases). The ends were cut back, 0 bases at V and 0 bases at J, with 11 bases in the middle. This CDR3 has 16 amino acids. Germline V gene lookup returns CDR1 SGHDT and CDR2 YYEEEE. For the CDR3, the DNA is TGTGCCAGCAGCTTGGTTTACAGGGTTAGCACAGATACGCAGTATTTT. This gives the protein CASSLVYRVSTDTQYF.

J is TRBJ1-3 and V is TRBV9, with D maybe TRBD1 (6 bases). Looked up from germline, CDR1 is SGDLS and CDR2 is YYNGEE. The CDR3 has 16 residues. The V gene lost 4 bases and the J gene lost 2 bases, with 16 bases spanning the gap. The DNA of the CDR3 is TGTGCCAGCAGCAATTCCAGGACAGTGGCTGGAAACACCATATATTTT. Translation: CASSNSRTVAGNTIYF.

This clone has just one count. V usage is TRBV7-2 and J usage is TRBJ2-5; a possible D gene is TRBD2 (5 bases). The germline gives CDR1 SGHTA, CDR2 FQGNSA. The length of the CDR3 is 14 residues. The V gene lost 3 bases and the J gene lost 2 bases, with 10 bases spanning the gap. DNA of the CDR3: TGTGCCAGCAGCTTCCCGGGAACGCAAGAGACCCAGTACTTC. Translated, it gives CASSFPGTQETQYF.

The genes are TRBV19 and TRBJ1-6, with 8 bases lining up with TRBD1. Germline V gene data show CDR1 as LNHDA and CDR2 as SQIVND (reference sequence). This CDR3 comprises 15 residues. J lost 5 bases, V lost 3 bases, and 3 bases had no gene match. CDR3 nucleotides: TGTGCCAGTAGTATGTGGGGACAGGATAATTCACCCCTCCACTTT. It encodes CASSMWGQDNSPLHF. The entire variable domain, with the rest obtained from reference TRBV19 and TRBJ1-6, is as follows: DGGITQSPKYLFRKEGQNVTLSCEQNLNHDAMYWYRQDPGQGLRLIYYSQIVNDFQKGDIAEGYSVSREKKESFPLTVTSAQKNPTAFYLCASSMWGQDNSPLHFGNGTRLTVT.

This clone appeared once. The rearrangement uses TRBV10-1 and TRBJ2-2; D is possibly TRBD1 (6 bases). The ends were cut back, 9 bases at V and 8 bases at J, with 13 bases in the middle. Germline lookup yields CDR1 WNHNN and CDR2 SYGVQD (reference sequence). This CDR3 is built from 12 residues. CDR3 nucleotide sequence: TGCGCCAGTAAGGCAGGGACAGGGGAGCTGTTTTTT. Translation: CASKAGTGELFF.

This chain links TRBV7-3 with TRBJ2-1, with 8 bases matching TRBD2. The CDR3 totals 16 residues. CDR1 and CDR2 from the germline V gene are SGHTA and FQGTGA. Losses at the gene ends were 7 bases for V and 9 bases for J; bases not matched to a gene: 17. The CDR3 sequence: CASTFLGTSYGSEQFF. In DNA form, the CDR3 reads TGTGCCAGCACCTTCTTAGGGACTAGTTATGGGAGTGAGCAGTTCTTC.

The rearrangement joins TRBV28 to TRBJ1-6, with D possibly TRBD1 on 6 matching bases. The V end lost 6 bases, the J end lost 5 bases, and 14 bases lay between the germline ends. Germline loops: CDR1 MDHEN, CDR2 SYDVKM. This CDR3 spans 15 amino acids. The CDR3 spells CASSLTGGHNSPLHF. The DNA for the CDR3 is TGTGCCAGCAGCTTGACAGGTGGGCATAATTCACCCCTCCACTTT.